This T cell receptor (beta chain) comes out of a study of blood T cell repertoires in COVID-19. As for the study in general: Sites across the United States, Italy and Spain contributed samples from acute and convalescent COVID-19.

In the authors' methods: Reference gene primer amplification in the assay estimated nucleated cell counts. Clones were read by immunoSEQ multiplex PCR, and TCRdb kept only the in-frame ones, dropping some. The D gene and trimming were derived from the DNA, and the V and J assignments and clone size from that table. The top ten clones hold approximately 1.3% of a sample with some 230,000 clones, roughly 80% of them seen once. Trimming took off 9 bases at V and 7 bases at J, with 10 bases between the two ends. CDR3 length: 12 residues. The germline gives CDR1 LNHDA, CDR2 SQIVND (reference sequence). The TCR sequence derives from a middle-aged woman with acute COVID-19. The chain combines TRBV19 with TRBJ1-6; D gene ambiguous. Material for sequencing was PBMCs or T cells enriched from blood (not recorded which). The CDR3 loop is CARGSGNSPLHF. The DNA for the CDR3 is TGTGCCAGGGGGAGCGGCAATTCACCCCTCCACTTT.